This is a list of T cell receptor beta chains from one sample in a study of cytomegalovirus exposure and HLA in healthy donors. Sequencing was performed with immunoSEQ multiplex PCR; in TCRdb, only in-frame clones are kept and a portion is missing. The data contain some 120,000 clones, approximately 80% of them singletons. Sequences were obtained from PBMCs. The receptor set was obtained from a man under 40 in good health and CMV-seronegative. Each CDR3 is given with its conserved first and last residue. D genes are given only for firm matches. Part of the rows lack a size; the others show once, few, many or a class for expanded clones.

V	J	length	size	D	CDR3	DNA
TRBV29-1	TRBJ2-7	14	.	TRBD1	CSAGGTGASYEQYF	TGCAGCGCCGGAGGGACAGGGGCCTCCTACGAGCAGTACTTC
TRBV9	TRBJ2-1	15	.	TRBD2	CASSVSSGGPNEQFF	TGTGCCAGCAGCGTATCGTCGGGAGGGCCAAATGAGCAGTTCTTC
TRBV7-9	TRBJ1-1	14	few	TRBD1	CASSVGTGGSEAFF	TGTGCCAGCAGCGTCGGGACAGGCGGTAGTGAAGCTTTCTTT
TRBV30	TRBJ2-3	14	.	.	CAWSFGRGADTQYF	TGTGCCTGGAGTTTCGGCAGGGGCGCAGATACGCAGTATTTT
TRBV19	TRBJ2-1	15	once	TRBD1	CASSTAGGSYNEQFF	TGTGCCAGTAGTACCGCAGGGGGTTCCTACAATGAGCAGTTCTTC
TRBV28	TRBJ2-7	13	.	TRBD2	CASNGGSFYEQYF	TGTGCCAGCAATGGCGGGAGTTTTTACGAGCAGTACTTC
TRBV7-3	TRBJ2-1	13	.	.	CASSLPPDNEQFF	TGTGCCAGCAGCCTACCTCCCGACAATGAGCAGTTCTTC
TRBV13	TRBJ2-1	14	few	TRBD2	CASSYRLAVGEQFF	TGTGCCAGCAGCTACCGACTAGCGGTGGGTGAGCAGTTCTTC
TRBV25-1	TRBJ2-1	12	.	.	CASSEYVFVQFF	TGTGCCAGCAGTGAATATGTATTTGTCCAGTTCTTC
TRBV19	TRBJ1-1	15	.	.	CASSIGGSTNTEAFF	TGTGCCAGTAGTATAGGAGGGTCGACGAACACTGAAGCTTTCTTT
TRBV6-6	TRBJ2-7	13	.	.	CASSSLRAYEQYF	TGTGCCAGCAGTTCCCTCAGGGCATACGAGCAGTACTTC
TRBV7-2	TRBJ2-3	14	.	.	CASSLSSGSDTQYF	TGTGCCAGCAGCTTATCCTCCGGGAGTGATACGCAGTATTTT
TRBV19	TRBJ2-7	15	.	.	CASSMGNSYHYEQYF	TGTGCCAGTAGTATGGGTAACAGTTACCACTACGAGCAGTACTTC
TRBV6-5	TRBJ1-1	14	.	.	CASSAGDPFTEAFF	TGTGCCAGCAGTGCAGGGGACCCTTTCACTGAAGCTTTCTTT
TRBV7-2	TRBJ1-2	13	.	.	CASSLSRDYGYTF	TGTGCCAGCAGCTTAAGCCGCGACTATGGCTACACCTTC
TRBV27	TRBJ1-5	14	.	.	CASSLYQGDQPQNF	TGTGCCAGCAGTTTATACCAAGGAGATCAGCCCCAGAATTTT
TRBV15	TRBJ2-7	16	.	.	CATSRDHLEGTGEQYF	TGTGCCACCAGCAGAGATCACCTGGAGGGGACGGGCGAGCAGTACTTC
TRBV28	TRBJ1-2	15	.	TRBD1	CASSLPQTGKYGYTF	TGTGCCAGCAGTTTACCTCAGACAGGGAAATATGGCTACACCTTC
TRBV7-2	TRBJ2-7	14	.	.	CASSPRWAAYEQYF	TGTGCCAGCAGCCCCCGGTGGGCAGCCTACGAGCAGTACTTC
TRBV19	TRBJ2-2	13	.	.	CASSQGGAGELFF	TGTGCCAGTAGCCAGGGGGGTGCCGGGGAGCTGTTTTTT
TRBV7-8	TRBJ2-7	16	.	TRBD2	CASSDVLAGAIHEQYF	TGTGCCAGCAGCGACGTACTAGCGGGAGCTATCCACGAGCAGTACTTC
TRBV29-1	TRBJ2-7	11	.	.	CSAYRAGEQYF	TGCAGCGCTTACAGGGCCGGGGAGCAGTACTTC
TRBV4-1	TRBJ2-2	17	.	TRBD2	CASSQLLAGLPIGELFF	TGCGCCAGCAGCCAACTACTAGCGGGCCTGCCCATCGGGGAGCTGTTTTTT
TRBV7-9	TRBJ2-7	15	.	.	CASSLVRGEGYEQYF	TGTGCCAGCAGCTTAGTACGCGGGGAAGGCTACGAGCAGTACTTC
TRBV6-1	TRBJ2-1	15	.	.	CASSARESAYNEQFF	TGTGCCAGCAGTGCAAGGGAGTCGGCCTACAATGAGCAGTTCTTC
TRBV29-1	TRBJ2-7	13	.	TRBD2	CSARTSVTYEQYF	TGCAGCGCGAGGACTAGCGTTACCTACGAGCAGTACTTC